Each of the 25 T cell receptor beta chains below was sequenced from the same sample in a study of OX40 agonist ivuxolimab in advanced cancers. Here immunoSEQ multiplex PCR was the method, and the copy in TCRdb shows in-frame clones only, minus some. Of 65,000 to 70,000 clones listed, roughly nine tenths were seen once; the top ten hold less than 7.5%. The sequences come from CD4+ or CD8+ T cells sorted from blood, collected in a trial of the OX40 agonist ivuxolimab. These receptors were taken from an adult with an advanced solid tumor such as melanoma, head and neck, liver or kidney cancer.

The chain uses TRBV4-2 and TRBJ2-3, with 9 bases matching TRBD2. CDR1 is LGHNA and CDR2 is YNFKEQ in the germline V gene. This CDR3 has 13 residues. V shed 8 bases and J 5 bases; nucleotides not matched to a gene: 5. The CDR3 DNA reads TGTGCCAGCTATAGCGGGGGAGGAGATACGCAGTATTTT. This encodes CASYSGGGDTQYF.

V usage is TRBV6-5 and J usage is TRBJ2-7; the D gene is possibly TRBD1 (6 bases). The germline V gene has CDR1 MNHEY and CDR2 SVGAGI. The V end was cut by 4 bases, the J end by 0 bases, with 10 bases between. The CDR3 has 14 residues. CDR3 in DNA: TGTGCCAGCAGTTCGGGACATCCCTCCTACGAGCAGTACTTC. Protein: CASSSGHPSYEQYF.

This clone appeared a single time. The rearrangement uses TRBV9 and TRBJ2-1; 7 bases are a match to TRBD2. V shed 0 bases and J 5 bases; nucleotides not matched to a gene: 2. This CDR3 spans 14 amino acids. In germline, CDR1 is SGDLS, CDR2 YYNGEE. The CDR3 sequence: CASSVGLANNEQFF. Here the CDR3 DNA reads TGTGCCAGCAGCGTAGGACTAGCCAACAATGAGCAGTTCTTC.

This chain joins TRBV7-8 and TRBJ2-1, with TRBD1 matching over 9 bases. V lost 5 bases and J lost 0; bases outside the gene matches: 5. Germline CDR1 SGHVS, CDR2 FQNEAQ. This CDR3 is built from 16 residues. CDR3 sequence reads: CASSNRGQSSYNEQFF. Here the CDR3 DNA reads TGTGCCAGCAGCAACAGGGGGCAGAGCTCCTACAATGAGCAGTTCTTC.

The J gene is TRBJ1-1, the V gene TRBV5-1, with unresolved D. The germline V gene encodes CDR1 SGHRS and CDR2 YFSETQ. The CDR3 is made up of 14 amino acids. V was clipped by 4 bases and J by 0 bases, with 10 bases between them. CDR3 protein: CASSQYGMNTEAFF. The CDR3 nucleotides read TGCGCCAGCAGCCAGTACGGCATGAACACTGAAGCTTTCTTT.

The rearrangement links TRBV13 to TRBJ1-3; D unclear. The germline V gene encodes CDR1 PRHDT and CDR2 FYEKMQ (reference sequence). The CDR3 has 16 residues. V was shortened by 3 bases and J by 6 bases, with 18 bases between the two germline ends. The CDR3 region is CASSFGTAGPLNTIYF. The CDR3 region has the DNA TGTGCCAGCAGCTTCGGCACAGCCGGACCTCTAAACACCATATATTTT.

The V and J genes are TRBV15 and TRBJ1-2, with D unclear. V shed 3 bases and J shed 5 bases, with 19 bases lying between them. The CDR3 contains 16 residues. In germline, CDR1 is LNHNV, CDR2 YYDKDF (reference sequence). The CDR3 region has the DNA TGTGCCACCAGCAGCCCCGGACGGCCACTTGGATATGGCTACACCTTC. Translated, it gives CATSSPGRPLGYGYTF.

The chain employs TRBV4-3 and TRBJ2-7; D gene ambiguous. Trimming took 1 base from V and 3 from J, leaving 22 bases between them. The CDR3 contains 18 residues. Germline V lookup: CDR1 LGHNA, CDR2 YSLEER. This CDR3 reads CASSQGPSRPGLNYEQYF. In DNA form, the CDR3 reads TGCGCCAGCAGCCAAGGACCATCTCGTCCGGGCCTAAACTACGAGCAGTACTTC.

V usage is TRBV5-5 and J usage is TRBJ2-7, with no clear D. The CDR3 extends over 13 amino acids. Germline-derived CDR1 and CDR2 are SGHKS and YYEKEE (reference sequence). Trimming cost V 0 bases and J 7 bases, with 11 bases left between them. CDR3 protein: CASSLDWLQEQYF. For the CDR3, the DNA is TGTGCCAGCAGCTTGGACTGGCTTCAAGAGCAGTACTTC.

This sequence joins TRBV7-9 and TRBJ2-7; 7 bases fit TRBD2. V shed 4 bases, J shed 3 bases, and the junction held 3 bases outside the gene matches. Per germline, CDR1 SEHNR and CDR2 FQNEAQ (reference sequence). The CDR3 spans 13 residues. In nucleotides, the CDR3 is TGTGCCAGCAGCTGGGGAGGGGTCTACGAGCAGTACTTC. Its translation is CASSWGGVYEQYF.

This chain joins TRBV2 and TRBJ1-6; D unclear. Trimming removed 7 bases from V and 4 bases from J, with 5 bases in between. The CDR3 totals 12 residues. CDR1 and CDR2 from the germline V gene are SNHLY and FYNNEI. Here the CDR3 DNA reads TGTGCCAGCACGGGGTATAATTCACCCCTCCACTTT. Amino acid sequence: CASTGYNSPLHF.

This clone was counted between two and nine times. The chain joins TRBV9 to TRBJ2-7; 13 bases match TRBD2. Germline V lookup: CDR1 SGDLS, CDR2 YYNGEE. V dropped 3 bases and J dropped 7; count of bases not matched to a gene: 4. This CDR3 region has 14 residues. This CDR3 is CASSGTSGSREQYF. The CDR3 region has the DNA TGTGCCAGCAGCGGGACTAGCGGGAGTCGTGAGCAGTACTTC.

J is TRBJ2-2 and V is TRBV30; D is unclear. V shed 4 bases and J shed 5 bases, with 8 bases lying between them. The CDR3 is 12 amino acids. Per the germline V gene, CDR1 is GTSNPN and CDR2 is SVGIG (reference sequence). In DNA form, the CDR3 reads TGTGCCTGGAACGACGGGACCGGGGAGCTGTTTTTT. As protein: CAWNDGTGELFF.

V gene TRBV27 combines with J gene TRBJ2-6; D unclear. The CDR3 sequence is 16 residues long. Deletions cut 3 bases from V and 0 bases from J, with 9 bases between. Germline V lookup: CDR1 MNHEY, CDR2 SMNVEV (reference sequence). CDR3 DNA: TGTGCCAGCAGTTTTGGAAGCTTCTCTGGGGCCAACGTCCTGACTTTC. Protein sequence: CASSFGSFSGANVLTF.

J is TRBJ1-2 and V is TRBV6-6, with 8 bases matching TRBD1. Looked up from germline, CDR1 is MNHNY and CDR2 is SVGAGI (reference sequence). This CDR3 is 14 amino acids long. V shed 5 bases, J shed 5 bases, and the junction held 7 bases outside the gene matches. The CDR3 coding sequence is TGTGCCAGCAGTCAGGGGGCGGGCGGATATGGCTACACCTTC. It yields the protein CASSQGAGGYGYTF.

This sequence joins TRBV18 and TRBJ1-2; D call uncertain. V lost 1 base and J 3 bases, leaving 12 bases between the germline ends. Germline CDR1 is KGHSH and CDR2 is LQKENI. There are 15 residues in the CDR3. The CDR3 reads CASSPLLRDYYGYTF. The CDR3 region has the DNA TGTGCCAGCTCACCACTTTTAAGGGATTACTATGGCTACACCTTC.

The rearrangement joins TRBV6-6 to TRBJ2-1; D is possibly TRBD1 (6 bases). V was cut by 2 bases and J by 3 bases, with 14 bases left in between. Germline CDR1 reads MNHNY; CDR2 reads SVGAGI (reference sequence). The CDR3 consists of 16 residues. This CDR3 is CASSYAFAGVYNEQFF. The CDR3 coding sequence is TGTGCCAGCAGTTACGCCTTCGCAGGGGTCTACAATGAGCAGTTCTTC.

V and J are TRBV7-9 and TRBJ2-2; TRBD2 agrees at 8 bases. Germline CDR1 reads SEHNR; CDR2 reads FQNEAQ (reference sequence). The CDR3 has 15 amino acids. V lost 4 bases and J lost 1; bases outside the gene matches: 2. The CDR3 region is CASSWSGRNTGELFF. The CDR3 DNA reads as TGTGCCAGCAGCTGGAGCGGGAGGAACACCGGGGAGCTGTTTTTT.

This clone was seen a single time. The V gene is TRBV7-9, the J gene TRBJ2-7, with 9 bases fitting TRBD1. Germline CDR1 reads SEHNR; CDR2 reads FQNEAQ (reference sequence). CDR3 length: 15 residues. Trimming cost V 5 bases and J 7 bases; bases outside gene matches: 12. Here the CDR3 DNA reads TGTGCCAGCAGCCATACGGACAGGGGAGGGAATGAGCAGTACTTC. Amino acids: CASSHTDRGGNEQYF.

The V and J genes are TRBV11-2 and TRBJ1-2, with D perhaps TRBD1 (6 bases). This CDR3 region has 17 residues. CDR1 and CDR2 (germline): SGHAT, FQNNGV. V was trimmed by 5 bases and J by 5 bases, leaving 24 bases between them. The CDR3 coding sequence is TGTGCCAGCAGCGGACCCGGGTTTATGGGGGGCGAGTATGGCTACACCTTC. Translation: CASSGPGFMGGEYGYTF.

There are a few counts of this clone. The chain uses TRBV4-2 and TRBJ1-6, with D possibly being TRBD1 (5 bases). CDR1 and CDR2 (germline): LGHNA, YNFKEQ. V gave up 0 bases and J gave up 10 bases, with 10 bases separating them. This CDR3 has 14 residues. As DNA, the CDR3 is TGTGCCAGCAGCCAAGATAAAGGGGTCTCACCCCTCCACTTT. This gives the protein CASSQDKGVSPLHF.

V usage is TRBV6-1 and J usage is TRBJ1-5, with D maybe TRBD1 (5 bases). From germline, CDR1 is MNHNS and CDR2 SASEGT. Trimming pared 3 bases from V and 5 bases from J, leaving 17 bases between. This CDR3 region has 16 residues. This CDR3 is CASSDWQGSGDQPQHF. As DNA, the CDR3 is TGTGCCAGCAGTGACTGGCAGGGATCAGGCGATCAGCCCCAGCATTTT.

V usage is TRBV28 and J usage is TRBJ1-2; D not resolved. The CDR3 runs to 13 residues. CDR1 and CDR2 (germline): MDHEN, SYDVKM. Trimming removed 2 bases at V and 4 bases at J, with 8 bases between. The CDR3 loop is CASSLTTLYGYTF. DNA for the CDR3: TGTGCCAGCAGTTTAACTACTCTCTATGGCTACACCTTC.

V and J are TRBV7-9 and TRBJ1-1; D remains unclear. V shed 1 base and J shed 1 base, with 4 bases lying between them. This CDR3 comprises 13 residues. Germline V CDR1 and CDR2: SEHNR, FQNEAQ (reference sequence). CDR3 protein: CASSLETNTEAFF. The DNA for the CDR3 is TGTGCCAGCAGCTTAGAGACGAACACTGAAGCTTTCTTT.

The V call is TRBV7-9, the J call TRBJ1-1, with D uncertain. The germline V gene has CDR1 SEHNR and CDR2 FQNEAQ (reference sequence). This CDR3 has 12 residues. Trimming cost V 7 bases and J 5 bases, with 11 bases left between them. CDR3 in DNA: TGTGCCAGCACTCCTGGGAGTACTGAAGCTTTCTTT. Protein product: CASTPGSTEAFF.